These 32 T cell receptor beta chains were sequenced from one sample in a study of shared clonotypes between healthy human individuals. TCRdb's table, derived via immunoSEQ multiplex PCR, lists solely in-frame clones and lacks some. The data show about 700,000 clones, approximately 79% seen once. Sequencing was done on a sample of memory CD4+ T cells sorted from blood. Regarding subset: CD45RA-negative fraction. These receptors were obtained from a woman under 40 in good health.

This clone has only a few counts. Other DNA sequences in this specimen translate into the identical CDR3. The J gene is TRBJ2-7, the V gene TRBV5-1; perhaps D is TRBD1 or TRBD2 (5 bases each). CDR1 and CDR2 from the germline V gene are SGHRS and YFSETQ. There are 15 residues in the CDR3. With 0 bases removed from V and 2 bases from J, the gap between germline ends came to 12 bases. DNA for the CDR3: TGCGCCAGCAGCTTGGCCGGGACGGCGACCTACGAGCAGTACTTC. Its translation: CASSLAGTATYEQYF.

V usage is TRBV10-3 and J usage is TRBJ2-7; 13 bases agree with TRBD2. V trimming: 4 bases; J trimming: 7 bases; junction bases outside the gene matches: 1. Germline lookup yields CDR1 ENHRY and CDR2 SYGVKD. The CDR3 is 13 residues long. The CDR3 loop reads CAISAGLAGEQYF. The CDR3 DNA is TGTGCCATCAGTGCGGGACTAGCGGGAGAGCAGTACTTC.

This sequence joins TRBV4-1 and TRBJ2-3; maybe TRBD1 (8 bases). Per the germline V gene, CDR1 is MGHRA and CDR2 is YSYEKL. This CDR3 is 22 amino acids long. V was shortened by 1 base and J by 3 bases, with 32 bases between the two germline ends. The CDR3 sequence is CASSQVYGTGDSSGHRTDTQYF. CDR3 in DNA: TGCGCCAGCAGCCAAGTGTATGGGACAGGCGATTCTAGCGGCCATAGGACAGATACGCAGTATTTT.

The V and J genes are TRBV9 and TRBJ2-1, with TRBD2 matching 11 bases. There are 14 residues in the CDR3. Germline values: CDR1 SGDLS, CDR2 YYNGEE. The trim removed 0 bases at V and 9 bases at J, leaving 2 bases unmatched. CDR3 sequence reads: CASSVGLAGGEQFF. The CDR3 coding sequence is TGTGCCAGCAGCGTAGGGCTAGCGGGAGGTGAGCAGTTCTTC.

Concerning this clone: Other DNA sequences of this sample code for an identical CDR3. The chain has TRBV28 and TRBJ2-2; D call uncertain. The CDR3 sequence is 15 residues long. Germline V gives CDR1 MDHEN, CDR2 SYDVKM. V was trimmed by 6 bases and J by 5 bases, leaving 16 bases between them. The CDR3 loop is CASSSGGSGTGELFF. DNA of the CDR3: TGTGCCAGCAGCTCGGGCGGAAGTGGAACCGGGGAGCTGTTTTTT.

The CDR3 reads CASSRSGTYEQYF. The DNA of the CDR3 is TGTGCCAGCAGCAGATCGGGAACCTACGAGCAGTACTTC. The J gene is TRBJ2-7, the V gene TRBV25-1; possible D gene TRBD2, 5 bases. The CDR3 covers 13 residues. V was clipped by 6 bases and J by 2 bases, with 11 bases between them. Germline V lookup: CDR1 MGHDK, CDR2 SYGVNS.

The rearrangement joins TRBV7-9 to TRBJ2-6; D gene uncertain. V lost 5 bases to trimming and J lost 0 bases, with 11 bases between them. CDR3 length: 16 amino acids. Germline V gene data show CDR1 as SEHNR and CDR2 as FQNEAQ (reference sequence). This chain's CDR3 is CASSRPSSSGANVLTF. The CDR3 coding sequence is TGTGCCAGCAGCCGCCCGTCCTCCTCTGGGGCCAACGTCCTGACTTTC.

This clone was observed a handful of times. This rearrangement joins TRBV6-1 to TRBJ2-6; D gene ambiguous. Deletions cut 10 bases from V and 2 bases from J, with 12 bases between. Per the germline V gene, CDR1 is MNHNS and CDR2 is SASEGT. CDR3 length: 14 amino acids. CDR3 nucleotides: TGTGCCACCCGTTGGGGAACTGGGGCCAACGTCCTGACTTTC. The encoded protein is CATRWGTGANVLTF.

This sequence joins TRBV25-1 and TRBJ1-4; D ambiguous. This CDR3 spans 14 amino acids. The V end lost 8 bases, the J end lost 4 bases, and 14 bases lay between the germline ends. Germline assignment: CDR1 MGHDK and CDR2 SYGVNS. The CDR3 DNA follows: TGTGCCAGCGGTCTCGTAGGGAGTAATGAAAAACTGTTTTTT. Protein: CASGLVGSNEKLFF.

Comments on this clone: This sample also contains other DNA sequences that code for the same CDR3. This sequence joins TRBV5-1 and TRBJ1-1; D ambiguous. The CDR3 sequence is 13 residues long. V lost 5 bases, J lost 0 bases, and 8 bases lay in between. Germline-derived CDR1 and CDR2 are SGHRS and YFSETQ. The CDR3 reads CASRPGVNTEAFF. DNA of the CDR3: TGCGCCAGCAGACCCGGAGTGAACACTGAAGCTTTCTTT.

The rearrangement links TRBV18 to TRBJ2-7; D unresolved. V was shortened by 0 bases and J by 2 bases, with 8 bases between the two germline ends. The length of the CDR3 is 14 residues. Per the germline V gene, CDR1 is KGHSH and CDR2 is LQKENI. CDR3 protein: CASSPPDATYEQYF. The DNA of the CDR3 is TGTGCCAGCTCACCACCGGACGCCACCTACGAGCAGTACTTC.

This clone was seen only a few times. CDR3 nucleotides: TGTGCCAGCAGGGCCGGACAGGGTGGCGAAAAACTGTTTTTT. As protein: CASRAGQGGEKLFF. V is TRBV28 and J is TRBJ1-4; TRBD1 matches at 8 bases. Germline values: CDR1 MDHEN, CDR2 SYDVKM. Germline trimming cut 6 bases from V and 8 bases from J; bases unmatched to any gene: 8. The CDR3 loop spans 14 amino acids.

In the case of this clone: Germline and junction disagree at one end, which may indicate a read error. The chain recombines TRBV6-1 with TRBJ2-7; TRBD1 matches at 7 bases. This CDR3 is 11 amino acids long. Germline V lookup: CDR1 MNHNS, CDR2 SASEGT. CDR3: CASSELGQTGF. The CDR3 nucleotides read TGTGCCAGCAGTGAGTTGGGACAGACGGGATTC.

The rearrangement joins TRBV2 to TRBJ2-5; maybe TRBD1 (6 bases). Germline CDR1 and CDR2: SNHLY and FYNNEI. CDR3 size: 13 residues. V was shortened by 5 bases and J by 3 bases, with 10 bases between the two germline ends. The DNA for the CDR3 is TGTGCCAGCAGTCAGGGGTATGAAGAGACCCAGTACTTC. Translating it yields CASSQGYEETQYF.

The chain carries TRBV2 and TRBJ1-1; no definite D call. Germline V gives CDR1 SNHLY, CDR2 FYNNEI. The V and J ends lost 4 bases and 4 bases respectively, with 13 bases between them. The CDR3 totals 14 residues. The CDR3 here is CASSVATEITEAFF. The CDR3 DNA is TGTGCCAGCAGTGTGGCCACAGAAATCACTGAAGCTTTCTTT.

This chain connects TRBV27 to TRBJ1-1, with TRBD1 matching over 7 bases. This CDR3 is built from 14 residues. Germline loops: CDR1 MNHEY, CDR2 SMNVEV (reference sequence). Germline trimming cut 2 bases from V and 3 bases from J; bases unmatched to any gene: 3. The CDR3 spells CASSLKGAHTEAFF. The CDR3 coding sequence is TGTGCCAGCAGTTTAAAGGGGGCCCACACTGAAGCTTTCTTT.

The chain has TRBV19 and TRBJ1-4; D is ambiguous. The CDR3 is made up of 15 amino acids. Trimming took off 7 bases at V and 7 bases at J, with 19 bases between the two ends. Looked up from germline, CDR1 is LNHDA and CDR2 is SQIVND (reference sequence). The CDR3 region is CASNRPGDVGEKLFF. The CDR3 nucleotides read TGTGCCAGTAATCGGCCGGGAGACGTCGGTGAAAAACTGTTTTTT.

This clone was seen at least ten times. The sample has other DNA sequences that encode this CDR3 too. The rearrangement joins TRBV28 to TRBJ2-2; D is possibly TRBD1 or TRBD2 (5 bases each). This CDR3 comprises 15 residues. The ends were cut back, 6 bases at V and 7 bases at J, with 18 bases in the middle. Germline lookup yields CDR1 MDHEN and CDR2 SYDVKM. The CDR3 here is CASSPVGVGGGELFF. For the CDR3, the DNA is TGTGCCAGCAGCCCAGTCGGCGTTGGGGGCGGGGAGCTGTTTTTT.

This chain uses TRBV7-8 with TRBJ1-3; D perhaps matches TRBD1 (5 bases). The V gene's germline CDR1 is SGHVS and CDR2 FQNEAQ. The V gene lost 6 bases and the J gene lost 1 base, with 10 bases spanning the gap. The CDR3 consists of 14 residues. The CDR3 DNA is TGTGCCAGCAGGGACGGGGCTTCTGGAAACACCATATATTTT. Translation: CASRDGASGNTIYF.

CDR3 nucleotides: TGTGCCAGCAGCTCGAGGGGAGACGGGGAGCTGTTTTTT. Its translation is CASSSRGDGELFF. This chain links TRBV7-8 with TRBJ2-2; D tentatively reads TRBD1 or TRBD2 (5 bases each). Looked up from germline, CDR1 is SGHVS and CDR2 is FQNEAQ. With 4 bases removed from V and 7 bases from J, the gap between germline ends came to 10 bases. The CDR3 is made up of 13 amino acids.

This clone was seen a handful of times. The J gene is TRBJ1-1, the V gene TRBV30, with D possibly matching TRBD1 (6 bases). There are 15 residues in the CDR3. Germline CDR1 reads GTSNPN; CDR2 reads SVGIG (reference sequence). V shed 2 bases and J shed 3 bases, with 16 bases lying between them. CDR3 protein: CAWSRGGKVDTEAFF. CDR3 bases: TGTGCCTGGAGTCGAGGGGGGAAGGTCGACACTGAAGCTTTCTTT.

The chain uses TRBV2 and TRBJ2-7; 7 nucleotides agree with TRBD2. This CDR3 is 14 amino acids long. V shed 3 bases and J 4 bases; nucleotides not matched to a gene: 6. CDR1 is SNHLY, CDR2 FYNNEI, per germline. CDR3 region: CASSEIAGGYEQYF. The CDR3 coding sequence is TGTGCCAGCAGTGAGATAGCGGGTGGGTACGAGCAGTACTTC.

This clone has just a few counts. The gene calls are TRBV7-6 and TRBJ2-7; D possibly uses TRBD1 or TRBD2 (6 bases each). Trimming took 5 bases from V and 3 from J, leaving 17 bases between them. This CDR3 has 15 amino acids. Germline V gives CDR1 SGHVS, CDR2 FNYEAQ. CDR3 bases: TGTGCCAGCAGCCCGCGGGACACGACCTTCTACGAGCAGTACTTC. Amino acid sequence: CASSPRDTTFYEQYF. Looking up the rest from reference TRBV7-6 and TRBJ2-7 gives the full variable domain: GAGVSQSPRYKVTKRGQDVALRCDPISGHVSLYWYRQALGQGPEFLTYFNYEAQQDKSGLPNDRFSAERPEGSISTLTIQRTEQRDSAMYRCASSPRDTTFYEQYFGPGTRLTVT.

With regard to this clone: The sample has other DNA sequences that encode this CDR3 too. The J gene is TRBJ1-3, the V gene TRBV18; TRBD1 is a possible D gene (5 bases). V was cut by 3 bases and J by 2 bases, with 8 bases left in between. The CDR3 has 14 amino acids. Germline-derived CDR1 and CDR2 are KGHSH and LQKENI. Here the CDR3 DNA reads TGTGCCAGCTCACCCCAGGGTGCTGGAAACACCATATATTTT. It codes for CASSPQGAGNTIYF. The full variable domain, its missing parts supplied by reference TRBV18 and TRBJ1-3, is NAGVMQNPRHLVRRRGQEARLRCSPMKGHSHVYWYRQLPEEGLKFMVYLQKENIIDESGMPKERFSAEFPKEGPSILRIQQVVRGDSAAYFCASSPQGAGNTIYFGEGSWLTVV.

This clone is a singleton in its sample. The chain combines TRBV6-6 with TRBJ2-7; D unclear. This CDR3 is built from 13 residues. CDR1 and CDR2 from the germline V gene are MNHNY and SVGAGI (reference sequence). Trimming removed 7 bases at V and 2 bases at J, with 12 bases between. The CDR3 protein is CASTEWRTYEQYF. CDR3 nucleotides: TGTGCCAGCACCGAATGGCGCACCTACGAGCAGTACTTC.

The chain has TRBV11-2 and TRBJ1-1; D gene ambiguous. CDR1 is SGHAT, CDR2 FQNNGV, per germline. Trimming cost V 3 bases and J 4 bases, with 9 bases left between them. This CDR3 has 13 residues. This CDR3 is CASSLKEATEAFF. For the CDR3, the DNA is TGTGCCAGCAGCTTGAAAGAGGCCACTGAAGCTTTCTTT.

V is TRBV11-1 and J is TRBJ2-7; TRBD1 agrees at 10 bases. V was pared by 3 bases and J by 2 bases, with 4 bases of the junction left unmatched. Germline lookup yields CDR1 SGHAT and CDR2 FQDESV (reference sequence). The CDR3 totals 15 residues. Written as DNA, the CDR3 is TGTGCCAGCAGCTTCGCGGGACAGGGGACCTACGAGCAGTACTTC. Translation: CASSFAGQGTYEQYF.

V is TRBV9 and J is TRBJ2-1; TRBD1 matches 12 bases. Trimming cost V 4 bases and J 9 bases; bases outside gene matches: 5. The germline gives CDR1 SGDLS, CDR2 YYNGEE. The CDR3 runs 14 residues. CDR3 nucleotides: TGTGCCAGCAGCACCGGGACAGGGGGCGTTGAGCAGTTCTTC. Translated, it gives CASSTGTGGVEQFF. The full variable domain, in which reference TRBV9 and TRBJ2-1 provide the parts outside the CDR3, is DSGVTQTPKHLITATGQRVTLRCSPRSGDLSVYWYQQSLDQGLQFLIQYYNGEERAKGNILERFSAQQFPDLHSELNLSSLELGDSALYFCASSTGTGGVEQFFGPGTRLTVL.

The rearrangement joins TRBV11-1 to TRBJ2-3; D tentatively reads TRBD1 or TRBD2 (5 bases each). CDR1 SGHAT and CDR2 FQDESV come from the germline V gene (reference sequence). V lost 4 bases, J lost 1 base, and 21 bases lay in between. CDR3 length equals 18 residues. The CDR3 sequence is CASSSGTPLALGTDTQYF. The CDR3 DNA is TGTGCCAGCAGCTCGGGGACGCCGTTGGCGTTGGGCACAGATACGCAGTATTTT.

The genes are TRBV19 and TRBJ2-7, with 7 bases lining up with TRBD1. After removal of 1 base from V and 0 bases from J, the junction contained 3 bases not matched to a gene. The CDR3 is made up of 15 amino acids. CDR1 and CDR2 (germline): LNHDA, SQIVND (reference sequence). The CDR3 region has the DNA TGTGCCAGTAGTATAGGGGACAGCCCCTCCTACGAGCAGTACTTC. It codes for CASSIGDSPSYEQYF.

The chain carries TRBV6-1 and TRBJ2-3, with D possibly matching TRBD2 (6 bases). CDR1 MNHNS and CDR2 SASEGT come from the germline V gene. The germline V and J ends were trimmed by 3 bases and 2 bases, with 15 bases remaining between them. The CDR3 consists of 16 residues. This CDR3 is CASSDAAVAVTDTQYF. The CDR3 DNA reads as TGTGCCAGCAGTGATGCTGCGGTAGCGGTCACAGATACGCAGTATTTT.

The rearrangement links TRBV7-7 to TRBJ2-2; no firm D call. The length of the CDR3 is 14 residues. Germline V gene data show CDR1 as SSHAT and CDR2 as FNYEAQ (reference sequence). V was shortened by 5 bases and J by 1 base, with 8 bases between the two germline ends. For the CDR3, the DNA is TGTGCCAGCAGCCAGAAGAGGAACACCGGGGAGCTGTTTTTT. Encoded protein: CASSQKRNTGELFF.